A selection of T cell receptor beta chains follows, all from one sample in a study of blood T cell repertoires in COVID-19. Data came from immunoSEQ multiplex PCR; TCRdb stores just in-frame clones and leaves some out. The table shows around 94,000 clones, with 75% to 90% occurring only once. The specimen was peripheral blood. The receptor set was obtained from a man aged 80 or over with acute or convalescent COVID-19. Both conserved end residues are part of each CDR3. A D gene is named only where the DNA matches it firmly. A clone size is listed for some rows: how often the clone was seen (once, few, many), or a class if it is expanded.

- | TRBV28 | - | CASSFSGYGYTF
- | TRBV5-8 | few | CASSYTGSYEQYF
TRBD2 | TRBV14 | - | CASSRGLAIEQFF
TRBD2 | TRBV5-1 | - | CASSLAGLGGQETQYF
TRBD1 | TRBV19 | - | CASSSPNRGRVDGYTF
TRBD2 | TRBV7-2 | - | CASSFSFQTSGRAYEQYF
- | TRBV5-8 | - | CASSSGQWYEQYF
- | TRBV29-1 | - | CSVELGQETQYF
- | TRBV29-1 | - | CSTGLASYNEQFF
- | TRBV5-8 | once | CASSFGLKTDTQYF
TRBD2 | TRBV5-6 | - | CASSGGGYSGANVLTF
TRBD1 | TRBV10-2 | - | CASIGTGYYEQYF
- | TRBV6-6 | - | CASRHRVNTEAFF
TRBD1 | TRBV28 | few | CASSLPGTGDEKLFF
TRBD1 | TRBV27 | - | CASSPDRAGANVLTF
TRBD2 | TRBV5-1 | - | CASSLEGLTDTQYF
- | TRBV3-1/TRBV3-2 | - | CATKDSRQETQYF
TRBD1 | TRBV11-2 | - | CASSPKTGGDEQYF
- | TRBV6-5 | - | CASSYREDSPLHF
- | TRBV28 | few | CASSLRRADYNSPLHF
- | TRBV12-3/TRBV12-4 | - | CASSFSGTNEAFF
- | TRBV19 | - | CASSIGSGPFNTGELFF
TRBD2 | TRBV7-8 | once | CASSFAGGNNEQFF
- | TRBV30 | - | CAWSRQGFGELFF
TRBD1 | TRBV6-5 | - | CASRPGQGFNSPLHF
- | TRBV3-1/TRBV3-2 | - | CASSQGGGISGELFF
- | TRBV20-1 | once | CSAHNTNEQFF
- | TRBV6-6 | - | CASRQANYGYTF
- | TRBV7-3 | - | CASSLSGFPTEAFF
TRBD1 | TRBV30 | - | CACKTGDTEAFF
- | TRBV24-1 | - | CATSFGGNQPQHF
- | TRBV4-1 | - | CASSQDRWAPSEQYF